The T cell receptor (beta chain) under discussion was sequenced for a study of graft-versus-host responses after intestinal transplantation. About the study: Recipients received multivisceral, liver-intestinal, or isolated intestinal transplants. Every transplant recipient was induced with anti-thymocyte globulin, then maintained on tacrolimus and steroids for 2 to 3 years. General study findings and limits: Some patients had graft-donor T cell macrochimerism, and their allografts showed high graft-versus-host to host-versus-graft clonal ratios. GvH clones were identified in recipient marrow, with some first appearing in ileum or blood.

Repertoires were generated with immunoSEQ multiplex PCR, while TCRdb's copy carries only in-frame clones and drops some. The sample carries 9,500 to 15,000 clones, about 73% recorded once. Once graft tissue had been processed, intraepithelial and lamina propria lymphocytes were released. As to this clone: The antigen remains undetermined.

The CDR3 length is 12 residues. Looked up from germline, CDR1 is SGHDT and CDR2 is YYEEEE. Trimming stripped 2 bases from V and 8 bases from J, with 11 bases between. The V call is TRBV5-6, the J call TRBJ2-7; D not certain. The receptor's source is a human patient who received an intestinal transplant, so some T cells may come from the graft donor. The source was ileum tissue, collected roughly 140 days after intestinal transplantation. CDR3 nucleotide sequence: TGTGCCAGCAGCTTCCATCTTGAGCAGCAGTACTTC. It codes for CASSFHLEQQYF.